The sequence of this T cell receptor beta chain was determined in a study of blood T cell repertoires in COVID-19. Overall study: COVID-19 samples collected from the United States, Italy and Spain covered acute and convalescent phases. From T cells, B-cell-depleted T cells, or PBMCs came the material, which was cDNA or gDNA.

Per the original methods: Cell counts per sample came from amplifying reference gene primers. The repertoire was sequenced with immunoSEQ multiplex PCR; TCRdb's copy has only in-frame clones and lacks some. V and J calls and clone size are those listed in that table; D and trimming were worked out from the DNA. The sample has 300,000 to 350,000 clones, around 82% seen once. This CDR3 is 17 amino acids long. Germline V lookup: CDR1 LNHDA, CDR2 SQIVND (reference sequence). J was trimmed by 5 bases and V by 1 base; bases with no gene match: 6. The chain combines TRBV19 with TRBJ2-1; 12 bases fit TRBD2. Sequenced: peripheral blood. This clonotype was obtained from a young man with active or convalescent COVID-19. The CDR3 loop is CASSIATSGRWDNEQFF. In nucleotides, the CDR3 is TGTGCCAGTAGTATAGCCACTAGCGGGAGGTGGGACAATGAGCAGTTCTTC.